Here is one T cell receptor (beta chain) with its context. Its antigen is still unknown. This sample stems from a study of PD-1 blockade in classical Hodgkin lymphoma. Study results and caveats: It was CD4+ TCR diversity, not CD8+, that rose significantly by C4D1. Newly diagnosed patients reportedly trailed healthy donors in baseline TCR diversity. Repertoire difference causes, possibly disease activity or prior therapy, remain undefined.

Indicated time point: cycle 4 day 1 (C4D1), after 5 to 7 weeks of nivolumab. Each patient experienced a relapse that followed autologous stem cell transplantation, and brentuximab vedotin exposure varied. The germline V gene has CDR1 MNHEY and CDR2 SVGAGI. Trimming stripped 6 bases from V and 1 base from J, with 16 bases between. This CDR3 region has 15 residues. Sequenced by immunoSEQ multiplex PCR; TCRdb stores in-frame clones only, minus some. The sample yields some 28,000 clones, about four fifths seen once. The gene calls are TRBV6-5 and TRBJ2-7; perhaps TRBD1 as D (5 bases). This TCR derives from a human donor with classical Hodgkin lymphoma. The specimen was peripheral blood mononuclear cells (PBMCs), collected before the fourth cycle of nivolumab. For the CDR3, the DNA is TGTGCCAGCAGCCCGACAGTGCGAGGATCCTACGAGCAGTACTTC. Protein product: CASSPTVRGSYEQYF.